Each of the 2 T cell receptor beta chains below was sequenced from the same sample in a study of CD8 T cells in ankylosing spondylitis. Findings and caveats of the study: In ankylosing spondylitis blood, a motif of roughly eight highly homologous TCR beta variants appeared characteristic.

No antigen is known for these receptors. Via MiXCR, TCRdb re-called the 5' RACE reads, giving one row per CDR3 protein. The sample lists some 700,000 distinct CDR3 sequences, around 19% occurring once. Sequenced sample: blood, either unsorted or a sorted T cell fraction (not recorded which). All receptors derive from a male donor with ankylosing spondylitis.

This clonotype occurred a few times. V gene TRBV30 combines with J gene TRBJ2-7, with 8 bases that match TRBD2. The CDR3 has 15 amino acids. Germline V CDR1 and CDR2: GTSNPN, SVGIG (reference sequence). V shed 2 bases and J 7 bases; nucleotides not matched to a gene: 13. The CDR3 coding sequence is TGTGCCTGGAGTCCAACTGTAGGACTAGCCGGTGAGCAGTACTTC. Encoded protein: CAWSPTVGLAGEQYF.

The V call is TRBV18, the J call TRBJ2-5; D is uncertain. The V end lost 3 bases, the J end lost 4 bases, and 9 bases lay between the germline ends. Per the germline V gene, CDR1 is KGHSH and CDR2 is LQKENI. This CDR3 is built from 13 residues. CDR3 sequence reads: CASSPGRIETQYF. In DNA form, the CDR3 reads TGTGCCAGCTCACCGGGCAGGATAGAGACCCAGTACTTC.